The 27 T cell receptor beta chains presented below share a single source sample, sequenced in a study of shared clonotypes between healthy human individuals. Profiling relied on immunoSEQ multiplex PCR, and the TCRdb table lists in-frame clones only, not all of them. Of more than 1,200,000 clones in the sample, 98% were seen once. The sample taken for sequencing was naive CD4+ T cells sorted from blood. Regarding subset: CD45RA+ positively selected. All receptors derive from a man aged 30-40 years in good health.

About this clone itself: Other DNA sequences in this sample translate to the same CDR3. CDR3 region: CASSYLGQPQHF. CDR3 bases: TGTGCCAGCAGTTACCTAGGCCAGCCCCAGCATTTT. The chain recombines TRBV6-6 with TRBJ1-5; D not resolved. Deletions cut 2 bases from V and 7 bases from J, with 6 bases between. The CDR3 loop spans 12 amino acids. Germline CDR1 reads MNHNY; CDR2 reads SVGAGI (reference sequence).

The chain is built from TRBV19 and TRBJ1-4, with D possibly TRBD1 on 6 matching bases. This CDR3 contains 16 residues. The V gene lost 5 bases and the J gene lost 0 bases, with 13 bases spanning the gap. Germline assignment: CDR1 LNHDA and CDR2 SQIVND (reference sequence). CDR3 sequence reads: CASSRTGRATNEKLFF. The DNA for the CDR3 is TGTGCCAGTAGTCGCACAGGGCGAGCAACTAATGAAAAACTGTTTTTT.

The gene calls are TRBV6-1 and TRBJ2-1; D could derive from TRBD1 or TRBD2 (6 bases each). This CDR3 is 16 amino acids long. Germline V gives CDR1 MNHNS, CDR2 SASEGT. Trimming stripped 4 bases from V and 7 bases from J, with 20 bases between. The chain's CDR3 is CASSASTGSGWNEQFF. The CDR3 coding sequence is TGTGCCAGCAGTGCCTCGACAGGTAGCGGATGGAATGAGCAGTTCTTC.

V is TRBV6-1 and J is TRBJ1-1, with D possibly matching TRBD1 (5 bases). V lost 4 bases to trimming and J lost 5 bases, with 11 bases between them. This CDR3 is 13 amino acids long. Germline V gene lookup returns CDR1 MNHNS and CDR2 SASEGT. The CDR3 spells CASSVRQRTEAFF. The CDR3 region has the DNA TGTGCCAGCAGTGTGCGACAGAGAACTGAAGCTTTCTTT.

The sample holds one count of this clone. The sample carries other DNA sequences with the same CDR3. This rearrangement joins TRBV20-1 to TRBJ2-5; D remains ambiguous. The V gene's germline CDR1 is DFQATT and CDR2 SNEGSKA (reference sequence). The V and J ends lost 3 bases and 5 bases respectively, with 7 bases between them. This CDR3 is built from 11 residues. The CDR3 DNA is TGCAGTGCTAGGAGTCGTGAGACCCAGTACTTC. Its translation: CSARSRETQYF.

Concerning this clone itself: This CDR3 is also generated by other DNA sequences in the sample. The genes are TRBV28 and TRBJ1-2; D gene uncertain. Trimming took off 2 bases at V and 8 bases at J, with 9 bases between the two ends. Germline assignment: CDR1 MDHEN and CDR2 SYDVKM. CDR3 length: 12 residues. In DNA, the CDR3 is TGTGCCAGCAGTTTAGTAGGGAACGGCTACACCTTC. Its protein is CASSLVGNGYTF.

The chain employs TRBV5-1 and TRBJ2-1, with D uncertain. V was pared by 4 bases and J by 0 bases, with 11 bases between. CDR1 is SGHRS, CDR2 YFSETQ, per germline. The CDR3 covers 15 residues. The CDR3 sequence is CASSPVQSSYNEQFF. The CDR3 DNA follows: TGCGCCAGCAGCCCAGTCCAGAGCTCCTACAATGAGCAGTTCTTC.

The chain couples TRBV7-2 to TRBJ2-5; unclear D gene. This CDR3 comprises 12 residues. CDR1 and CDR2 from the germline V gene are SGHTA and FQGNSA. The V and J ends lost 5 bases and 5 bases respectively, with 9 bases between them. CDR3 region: CASSNILETQYF. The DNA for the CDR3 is TGTGCCAGCAGCAACATCCTCGAGACCCAGTACTTC. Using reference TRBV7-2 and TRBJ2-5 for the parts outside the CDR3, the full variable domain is GAGVSQSPSNKVTEKGKDVELRCDPISGHTALYWYRQSLGQGLEFLIYFQGNSAPDKSGLPSDRFSAERTGGSVSTLTIQRTQQEDSAVYLCASSNILETQYFGPGTRLLVL.

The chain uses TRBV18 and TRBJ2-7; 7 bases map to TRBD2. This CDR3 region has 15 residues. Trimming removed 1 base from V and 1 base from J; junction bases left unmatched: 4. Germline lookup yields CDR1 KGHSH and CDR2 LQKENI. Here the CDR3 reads CASSPRLAPSYEQYF. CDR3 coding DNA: TGTGCCAGCTCACCACGACTAGCTCCGTCCTACGAGCAGTACTTC.

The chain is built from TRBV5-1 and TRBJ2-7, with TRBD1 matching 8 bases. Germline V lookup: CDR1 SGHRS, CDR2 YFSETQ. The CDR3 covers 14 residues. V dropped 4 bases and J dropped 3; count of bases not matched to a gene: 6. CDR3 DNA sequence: TGCGCCAGCAGCCCCGGGACAGGAATCTACGAGCAGTACTTC. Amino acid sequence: CASSPGTGIYEQYF.

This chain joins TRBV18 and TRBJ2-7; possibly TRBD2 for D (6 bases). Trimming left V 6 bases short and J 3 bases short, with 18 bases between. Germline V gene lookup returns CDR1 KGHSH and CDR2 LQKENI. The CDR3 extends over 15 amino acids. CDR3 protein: CASSNLFGSNYEQYF. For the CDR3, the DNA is TGTGCCAGCTCGAATCTTTTCGGGAGTAACTACGAGCAGTACTTC.

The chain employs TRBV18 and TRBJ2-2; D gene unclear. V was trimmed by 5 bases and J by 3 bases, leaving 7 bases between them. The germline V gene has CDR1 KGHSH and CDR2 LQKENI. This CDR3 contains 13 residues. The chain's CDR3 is CASSVIDTGELFF. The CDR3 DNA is TGTGCCAGCTCAGTGATTGACACCGGGGAGCTGTTTTTT.

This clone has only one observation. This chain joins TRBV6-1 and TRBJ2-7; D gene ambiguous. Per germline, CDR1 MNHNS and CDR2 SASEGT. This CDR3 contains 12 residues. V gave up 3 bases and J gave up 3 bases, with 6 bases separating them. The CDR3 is CASSDVRYEQYF. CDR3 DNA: TGTGCCAGCAGTGACGTCCGCTACGAGCAGTACTTC.

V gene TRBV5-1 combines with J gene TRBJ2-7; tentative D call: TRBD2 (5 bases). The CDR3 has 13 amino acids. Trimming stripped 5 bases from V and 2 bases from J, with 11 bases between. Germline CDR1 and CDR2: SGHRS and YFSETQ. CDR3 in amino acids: CASRRERTYEQYF. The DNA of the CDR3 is TGCGCCAGCAGAAGGGAGCGTACCTACGAGCAGTACTTC.

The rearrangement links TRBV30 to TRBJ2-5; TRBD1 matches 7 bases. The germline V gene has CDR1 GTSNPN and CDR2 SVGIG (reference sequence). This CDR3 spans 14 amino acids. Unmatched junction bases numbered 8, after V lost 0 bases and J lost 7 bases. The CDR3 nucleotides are TGTGCCTGGAGTGTAGGGGGCCTCCTGGGGACCCAGTACTTC. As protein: CAWSVGGLLGTQYF.

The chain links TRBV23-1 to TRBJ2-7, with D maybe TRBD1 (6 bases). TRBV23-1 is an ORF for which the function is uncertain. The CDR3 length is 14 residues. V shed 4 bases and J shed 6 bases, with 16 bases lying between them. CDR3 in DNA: TGCGCCAGCAGTCCACAGGGAGTCAGCCTCGAGCAGTACTTC. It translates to CASSPQGVSLEQYF.

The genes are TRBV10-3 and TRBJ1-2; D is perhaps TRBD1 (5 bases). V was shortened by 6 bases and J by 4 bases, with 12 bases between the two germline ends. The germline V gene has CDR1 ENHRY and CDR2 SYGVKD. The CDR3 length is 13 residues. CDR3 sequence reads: CAISDRDPYGYTF. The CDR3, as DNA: TGTGCCATCAGCGACCGGGACCCCTATGGCTACACCTTC.

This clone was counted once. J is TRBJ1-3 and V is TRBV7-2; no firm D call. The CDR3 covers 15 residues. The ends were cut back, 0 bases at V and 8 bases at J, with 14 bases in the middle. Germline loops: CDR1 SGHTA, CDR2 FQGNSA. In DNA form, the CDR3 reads TGTGCCAGCAGCTTAGCGGCTCCAGGAGGTTACACCATATATTTT. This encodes CASSLAAPGGYTIYF.

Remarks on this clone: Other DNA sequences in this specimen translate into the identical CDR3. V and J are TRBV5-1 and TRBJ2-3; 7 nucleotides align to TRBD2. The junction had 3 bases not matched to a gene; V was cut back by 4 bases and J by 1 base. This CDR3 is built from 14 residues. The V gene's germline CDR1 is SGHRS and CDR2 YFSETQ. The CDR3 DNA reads TGCGCCAGCAGCCCGGGACTACGCACAGATACGCAGTATTTT. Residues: CASSPGLRTDTQYF.

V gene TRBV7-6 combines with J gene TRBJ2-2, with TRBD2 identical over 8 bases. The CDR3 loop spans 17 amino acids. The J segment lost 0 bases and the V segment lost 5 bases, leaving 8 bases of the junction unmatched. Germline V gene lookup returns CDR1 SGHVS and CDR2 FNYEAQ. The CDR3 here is CASSTHIAGTNTGELFF. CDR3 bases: TGTGCCAGCAGCACCCACATAGCGGGAACGAACACCGGGGAGCTGTTTTTT.

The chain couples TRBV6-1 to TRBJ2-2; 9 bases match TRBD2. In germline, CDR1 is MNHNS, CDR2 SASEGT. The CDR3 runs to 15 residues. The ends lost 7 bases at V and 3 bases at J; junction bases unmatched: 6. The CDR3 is CASTSGIPYTGELFF. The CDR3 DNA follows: TGTGCCAGCACTAGCGGGATACCCTACACCGGGGAGCTGTTTTTT.

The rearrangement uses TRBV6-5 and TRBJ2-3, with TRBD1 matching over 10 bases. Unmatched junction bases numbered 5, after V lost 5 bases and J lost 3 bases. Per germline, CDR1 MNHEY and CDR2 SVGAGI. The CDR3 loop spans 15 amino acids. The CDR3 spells CASSKTGGVTDTQYF. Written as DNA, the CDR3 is TGTGCCAGCAGTAAGACAGGGGGCGTGACAGATACGCAGTATTTT.

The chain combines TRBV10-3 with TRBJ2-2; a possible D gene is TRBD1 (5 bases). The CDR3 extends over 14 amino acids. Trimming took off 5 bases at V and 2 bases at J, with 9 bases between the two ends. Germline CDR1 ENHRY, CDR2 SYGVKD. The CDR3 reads CAISFDSNTGELFF. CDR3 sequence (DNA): TGTGCCATCAGTTTTGACAGCAACACCGGGGAGCTGTTTTTT.

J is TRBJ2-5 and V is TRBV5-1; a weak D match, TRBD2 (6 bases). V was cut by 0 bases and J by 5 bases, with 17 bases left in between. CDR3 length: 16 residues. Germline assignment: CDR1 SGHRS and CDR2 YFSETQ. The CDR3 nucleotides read TGCGCCAGCAGCTTGGACTCCCCCAGACTAGGGGAGACCCAGTACTTC. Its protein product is CASSLDSPRLGETQYF.

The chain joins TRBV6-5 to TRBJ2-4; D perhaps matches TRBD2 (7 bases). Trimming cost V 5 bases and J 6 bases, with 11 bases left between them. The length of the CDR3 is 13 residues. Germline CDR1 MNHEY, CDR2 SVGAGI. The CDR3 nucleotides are TGTGCCAGCAGTCTGGGGGGGCTAAACATTCAGTACTTC. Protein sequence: CASSLGGLNIQYF.

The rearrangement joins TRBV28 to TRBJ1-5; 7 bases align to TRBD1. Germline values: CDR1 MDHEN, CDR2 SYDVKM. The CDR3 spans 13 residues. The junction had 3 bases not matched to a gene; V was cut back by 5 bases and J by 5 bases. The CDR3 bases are TGTGCCAGCAGTGCCACAGGGGATCAGCCCCAGCATTTT. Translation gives CASSATGDQPQHF.

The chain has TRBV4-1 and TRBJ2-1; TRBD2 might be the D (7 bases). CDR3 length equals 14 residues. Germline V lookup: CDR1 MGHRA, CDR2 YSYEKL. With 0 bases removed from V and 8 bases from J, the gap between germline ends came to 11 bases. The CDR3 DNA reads TGCGCCAGCAGCCAAGACACAGGGAGGGATGAGCAGTTCTTC. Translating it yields CASSQDTGRDEQFF.